This T cell receptor (beta chain) is drawn from a study of cytomegalovirus exposure and HLA in healthy donors. Study-wide findings and caveats: According to the study, 150 to 200 TCR beta chains were cytomegalovirus-associated. Earlier analysis found most TCR beta V segments productive about 87% or about 30% of the time.

Between the trimmed V and J ends, which lost 5 bases and 3 bases, there was a span of 19 bases. CDR1 is SGHVS, CDR2 FQNEAQ, per germline. This CDR3 comprises 17 residues. Worth noting for this clone: Antigen unknown.

PCR involved 60 Vbeta and 13 Jbeta primers. Original analysis: Later, an analysis found roughly 80 million unique TCR beta chains, and approximately 10 million of these were shared. Data came from immunoSEQ multiplex PCR; TCRdb stores just in-frame clones and leaves some out. The V and J calls and the clone size are those of that table, but D and trimming were determined from the DNA. The sample records some 220,000 clones, 70% to 85% being singletons. The source material was PBMCs. The chain has TRBV7-8 and TRBJ2-2; a weak D match, TRBD2 (5 bases). The source of this sequence is a woman in her 40s in good health and CMV-seronegative. CDR3 region: CASSPLPAVEDTGELFF. The CDR3, as DNA: TGTGCCAGCAGCCCACTACCAGCGGTCGAAGACACCGGGGAGCTGTTTTTT.